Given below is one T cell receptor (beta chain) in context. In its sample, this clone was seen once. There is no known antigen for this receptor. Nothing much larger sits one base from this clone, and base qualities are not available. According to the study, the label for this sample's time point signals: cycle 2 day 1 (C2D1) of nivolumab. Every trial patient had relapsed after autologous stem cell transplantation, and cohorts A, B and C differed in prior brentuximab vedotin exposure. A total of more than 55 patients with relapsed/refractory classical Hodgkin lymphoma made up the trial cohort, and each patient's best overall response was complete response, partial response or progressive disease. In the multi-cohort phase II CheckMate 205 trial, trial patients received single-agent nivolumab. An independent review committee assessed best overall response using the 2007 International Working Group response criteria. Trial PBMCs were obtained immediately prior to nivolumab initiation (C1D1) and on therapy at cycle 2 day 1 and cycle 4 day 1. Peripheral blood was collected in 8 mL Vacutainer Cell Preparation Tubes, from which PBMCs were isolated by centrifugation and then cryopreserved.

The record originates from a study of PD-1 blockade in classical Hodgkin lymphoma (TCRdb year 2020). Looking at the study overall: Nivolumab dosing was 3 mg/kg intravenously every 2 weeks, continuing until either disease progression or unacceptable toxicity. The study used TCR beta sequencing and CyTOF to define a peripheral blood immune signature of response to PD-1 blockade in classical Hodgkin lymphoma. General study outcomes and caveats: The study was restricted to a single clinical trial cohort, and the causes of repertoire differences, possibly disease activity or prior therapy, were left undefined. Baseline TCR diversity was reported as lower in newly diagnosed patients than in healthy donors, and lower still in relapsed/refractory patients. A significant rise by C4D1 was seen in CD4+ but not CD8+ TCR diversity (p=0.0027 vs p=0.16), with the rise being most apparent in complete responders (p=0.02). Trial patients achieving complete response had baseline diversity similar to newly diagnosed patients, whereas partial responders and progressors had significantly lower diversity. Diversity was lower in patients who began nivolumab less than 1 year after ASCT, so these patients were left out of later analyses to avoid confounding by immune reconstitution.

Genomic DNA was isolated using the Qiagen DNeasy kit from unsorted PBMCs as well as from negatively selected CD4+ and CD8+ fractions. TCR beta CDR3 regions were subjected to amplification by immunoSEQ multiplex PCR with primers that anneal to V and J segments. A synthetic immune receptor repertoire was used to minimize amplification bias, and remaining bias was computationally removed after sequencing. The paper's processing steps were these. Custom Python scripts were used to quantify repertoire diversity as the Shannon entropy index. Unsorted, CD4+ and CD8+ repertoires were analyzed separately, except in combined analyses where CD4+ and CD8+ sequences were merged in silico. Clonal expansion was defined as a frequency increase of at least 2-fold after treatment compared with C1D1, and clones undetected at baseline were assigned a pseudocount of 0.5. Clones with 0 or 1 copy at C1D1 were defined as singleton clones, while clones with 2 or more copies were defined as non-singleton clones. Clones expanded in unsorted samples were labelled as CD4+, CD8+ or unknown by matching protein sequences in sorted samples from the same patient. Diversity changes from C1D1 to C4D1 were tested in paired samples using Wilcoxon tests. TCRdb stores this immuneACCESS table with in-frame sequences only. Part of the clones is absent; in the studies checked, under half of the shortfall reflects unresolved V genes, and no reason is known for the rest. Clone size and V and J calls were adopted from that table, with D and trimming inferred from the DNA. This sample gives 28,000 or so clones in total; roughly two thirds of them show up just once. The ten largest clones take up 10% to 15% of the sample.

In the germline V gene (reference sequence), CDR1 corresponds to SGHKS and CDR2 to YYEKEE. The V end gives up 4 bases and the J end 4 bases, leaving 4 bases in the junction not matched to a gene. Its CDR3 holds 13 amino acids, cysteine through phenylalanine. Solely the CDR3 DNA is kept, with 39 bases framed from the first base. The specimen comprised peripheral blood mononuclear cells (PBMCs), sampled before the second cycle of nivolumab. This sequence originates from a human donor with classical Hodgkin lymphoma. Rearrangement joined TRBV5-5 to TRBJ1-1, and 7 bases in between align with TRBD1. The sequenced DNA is TGTGCCAGCAGCGTGACAGGGTTCACTGAAGCTTTCTTT. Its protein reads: CASSVTGFTEAFF. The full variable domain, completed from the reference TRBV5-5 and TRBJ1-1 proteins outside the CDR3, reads DAGVTQSPTHLIKTRGQQVTLRCSPISGHKSVSWYQQVLGQGPQFIFQYYEKEERGRGNFPDRFSARQFPNYSSELNVNALLLGDSALYLCASSVTGFTEAFFGQGTRLTVV.